The 30 T cell receptor beta chains given below trace back to one sample, sequenced in a study of CD8 T cells in Susac syndrome. Random hexamers were used to reverse transcribe roughly 0.45 to 1 ug of RNA. One entry per CDR3 protein results from TCRdb running MiXCR on the immunoSEQ multiplex PCR reads. The data contain about 190,000 distinct CDR3 sequences, approximately 95% of them singletons. Sequencing used CD8+ T cells from PBMCs. The source of these receptors is a human donor with Susac syndrome.

This chain links TRBV30 with TRBJ1-2, with 7 bases that match TRBD1. This CDR3 region has 13 residues. V shed 2 bases and J 6 bases; nucleotides not matched to a gene: 6. Germline CDR1 reads GTSNPN; CDR2 reads SVGIG (reference sequence). The CDR3 loop is CAWSFQGEDGYTF. The CDR3 nucleotides are TGTGCCTGGAGTTTTCAGGGGGAGGATGGCTACACCTTC.

The genes are TRBV5-1 and TRBJ1-2; D call uncertain. The CDR3 has 13 residues. The V end was cut by 0 bases, the J end by 6 bases, with 9 bases between. The germline V gene has CDR1 SGHRS and CDR2 YFSETQ. The CDR3: CASSLASANGYTF. Written as DNA, the CDR3 is TGCGCCAGCAGCTTGGCCAGTGCGAATGGCTACACCTTC.

The CDR3 sequence: CASTPPPQITGELFF. The CDR3 DNA is TGTGCCAGCACGCCCCCGCCCCAGATCACCGGGGAGCTGTTTTTT. The genes are TRBV11-2 and TRBJ2-2; D unclear. Deletions cut 7 bases from V and 4 bases from J, with 16 bases between. CDR3 size: 15 residues. Germline V gene sequence: CDR1 SGHAT, CDR2 FQNNGV.

The J gene is TRBJ2-6, the V gene TRBV29-1; D unclear. The CDR3 length is 14 residues. Germline V gives CDR1 SQVTM, CDR2 ANQGSEA. Between the trimmed V and J ends, which lost 3 bases and 1 base, there was a span of 7 bases. This CDR3 is CSVDSLSGANVLTF. DNA for the CDR3: TGCAGCGTTGACTCTTTATCTGGGGCCAACGTCCTGACTTTC.

This clonotype was seen just once. CDR3 protein: CASAPGATQETQYF. CDR3 DNA: TGTGCCAGCGCTCCGGGAGCCACACAAGAGACCCAGTACTTC. J is TRBJ2-5 and V is TRBV18; TRBD2 might be the D (6 bases). CDR3 length: 14 amino acids. Germline V CDR1 and CDR2: KGHSH, LQKENI. The ends were cut back, 8 bases at V and 2 bases at J, with 15 bases in the middle.

The chain combines TRBV7-2 with TRBJ2-1, with 7 positions matching TRBD2. The length of the CDR3 is 17 residues. Germline values: CDR1 SGHTA, CDR2 FQGNSA. Unmatched junction bases numbered 6, after V lost 1 base and J lost 0 bases. CDR3: CASSLGWRESSYNEQFF. The CDR3 nucleotides are TGTGCCAGCAGCTTAGGGTGGCGGGAGAGCTCCTACAATGAGCAGTTCTTC.

This sequence joins TRBV28 and TRBJ2-1; 13 nucleotides line up with TRBD2. CDR3 length equals 18 residues. Trimming removed 2 bases from V and 0 bases from J; junction bases left unmatched: 4. CDR1 MDHEN and CDR2 SYDVKM come from the germline V gene. The chain's CDR3 is CASSLLRTSGSSYNEQFF. The CDR3 DNA follows: TGTGCCAGCAGTTTACTTCGGACTAGCGGGAGCTCCTACAATGAGCAGTTCTTC.

This sequence joins TRBV5-6 and TRBJ1-6; tentative D call: TRBD1 (6 bases). V lost 4 bases and J 7 bases, leaving 9 bases between the germline ends. Germline lookup yields CDR1 SGHDT and CDR2 YYEEEE. The CDR3 extends over 13 amino acids. Here the CDR3 reads CASSATGNSPLHF. DNA of the CDR3: TGTGCCAGCAGCGCCACAGGGAATTCACCCCTCCACTTT.

J is TRBJ2-1 and V is TRBV27, with 8 bases fitting TRBD1. The V gene end was trimmed by 1 base and the J gene end by 4 bases; junction bases not matched to a gene: 6. The CDR3 is 16 residues long. Germline CDR1 is MNHEY and CDR2 is SMNVEV (reference sequence). The CDR3 here is CASSLWAGGEYNEQFF. The CDR3 coding sequence is TGTGCCAGCAGTTTATGGGCAGGGGGCGAATACAATGAGCAGTTCTTC.

This chain connects TRBV6-5 to TRBJ2-1, with D possibly TRBD2 on 7 matching bases. Germline-derived CDR1 and CDR2 are MNHEY and SVGAGI. The germline V and J ends were trimmed by 0 bases and 5 bases, with 17 bases remaining between them. This CDR3 has 17 amino acids. In nucleotides, the CDR3 is TGTGCCAGCAGTTACTCGGCTTCATTAGGGGGGGACAATGAGCAGTTCTTC. This gives the protein CASSYSASLGGDNEQFF.

The chain employs TRBV7-9 and TRBJ2-5, with 9 positions matching TRBD1. The V gene end was trimmed by 5 bases and the J gene end by 4 bases; junction bases not matched to a gene: 8. From germline, CDR1 is SEHNR and CDR2 FQNEAQ (reference sequence). The CDR3 is 15 residues long. As DNA, the CDR3 is TGTGCCAGCAGCGAAAAAACAGGGGGCCGAGAGACCCAGTACTTC. Its protein is CASSEKTGGRETQYF.

The rearrangement joins TRBV27 to TRBJ2-1; no firm D call. Trimming pared 5 bases from V and 9 bases from J, leaving 17 bases between. The CDR3 spans 14 residues. Germline assignment: CDR1 MNHEY and CDR2 SMNVEV (reference sequence). CDR3 sequence reads: CASSPRPSRSEQFF. CDR3 bases: TGTGCCAGCAGTCCGCGGCCCTCTAGATCTGAGCAGTTCTTC.

CDR3 in DNA: TGTGCCAGCAGCACGGATTGGACCGGGGAGCTGTTTTTT. It codes for CASSTDWTGELFF. The chain links TRBV9 to TRBJ2-2; D is unresolved. The V and J ends lost 4 bases and 5 bases respectively, with 9 bases between them. Germline CDR1 is SGDLS and CDR2 is YYNGEE. This CDR3 has 13 amino acids.

The V gene is TRBV7-9, the J gene TRBJ2-7, with 8 bases that match TRBD2. The CDR3 runs to 15 residues. J gave up 3 bases and V 7 bases, and 11 bases lay outside the gene matches. The germline V gene encodes CDR1 SEHNR and CDR2 FQNEAQ (reference sequence). The CDR3: CASTGGIAGIYEQYF. The CDR3 DNA sequence: TGTGCCAGCACCGGGGGGATAGCGGGAATCTACGAGCAGTACTTC.

In the case of this clonotype: The junction differs from germline at one of its ends, possibly a read error. This chain connects TRBV30 to TRBJ1-1, with TRBD1 as a possible D gene (5 bases). The CDR3 sequence is 12 residues long. CDR1 and CDR2 from the germline V gene are GTSNPN and SVGIG (reference sequence). The CDR3 sequence: CAGRGGTPEAFF. The CDR3 region has the DNA TGTGCCGGGAGAGGAGGGACCCCTGAAGCTTTCTTT.

The rearrangement uses TRBV7-9 and TRBJ1-2; the D is unclear. CDR3 length: 13 amino acids. CDR1 is SEHNR, CDR2 FQNEAQ, per germline (reference sequence). Trimming stripped 3 bases from V and 4 bases from J, with 9 bases between. The chain's CDR3 is CASSLFESYGYTF. DNA for the CDR3: TGTGCCAGCAGCTTGTTTGAAAGCTATGGCTACACCTTC.

This chain links TRBV12-3 or TRBV12-4 with TRBJ1-2, with 10 positions matching TRBD1. The CDR3 totals 14 residues. V lost 0 bases to trimming and J lost 7 bases; unmatched junction nucleotides: 2. This CDR3 reads CASSLARTGGGYTF. CDR3 DNA: TGTGCCAGCAGTTTAGCGAGGACAGGGGGTGGCTACACCTTC.

The gene calls are TRBV11-1 and TRBJ2-1; the D call may be TRBD1 or TRBD2 (5 bases each). CDR1 and CDR2 from the germline V gene are SGHAT and FQDESV (reference sequence). V was trimmed by 3 bases and J by 4 bases, leaving 13 bases between them. CDR3 length: 15 amino acids. CDR3 in DNA: TGTGCCAGCAGCTTTGAGGGACCCCCTTACAATGAGCAGTTCTTC. Amino acids: CASSFEGPPYNEQFF.

The chain recombines TRBV7-9 with TRBJ2-5, with D uncertain. The CDR3 is 15 residues long. Trimming left V 5 bases short and J 2 bases short, with 15 bases between. The germline V gene encodes CDR1 SEHNR and CDR2 FQNEAQ (reference sequence). CDR3 in DNA: TGTGCCAGCAGCCTTGGGTACACTACGCAAGAGACCCAGTACTTC. Protein: CASSLGYTTQETQYF. Supplemented by reference TRBV7-9 and TRBJ2-5, the full variable domain reads DTGVSQNPRHKITKRGQNVTFRCDPISEHNRLYWYRQTLGQGPEFLTYFQNEAQLEKSRLLSDRFSAERPKGSFSTLEIQRTEQGDSAMYLCASSLGYTTQETQYFGPGTRLLVL.

Concerning this clonotype itself: The junction and the germline gene differ at one end; a read error may be behind it. V is TRBV7-7 and J is TRBJ2-2; D is unresolved. The CDR3 contains 13 residues. Per the germline V gene, CDR1 is SSHAT and CDR2 is FNYEAQ (reference sequence). The CDR3 loop reads CASSSNSNGELFF. The DNA of the CDR3 is TGTGCTAGCAGTTCGAACAGTAACGGGGAGCTGTTTTTT. The full variable domain, its missing parts supplied by reference TRBV7-7 and TRBJ2-2, is GAGVSQSPRYKVTKRGQDVTLRCDPISSHATLYWYQQALGQGPEFLTYFNYEAQPDKSGLPSDRFSAERPEGSISTLTIQRTEQRDSAMYRCASSSNSNGELFFGEGSRLTVL.

This sequence joins TRBV9 and TRBJ2-4; no definite D call. V dropped 1 base and J dropped 7 bases, with 0 bases sitting between them. Per germline, CDR1 SGDLS and CDR2 YYNGEE. This CDR3 comprises 10 residues. This chain's CDR3 is CASSVNIQYF. The CDR3, as DNA: TGTGCCAGCAGCGTAAACATTCAGTACTTC. Full variable domain (outside the CDR3, taken from reference TRBV9 and TRBJ2-4): DSGVTQTPKHLITATGQRVTLRCSPRSGDLSVYWYQQSLDQGLQFLIQYYNGEERAKGNILERFSAQQFPDLHSELNLSSLELGDSALYFCASSVNIQYFGAGTRLSVL.

The chain has TRBV20-1 and TRBJ1-1; TRBD1 matches 7 bases. Trimming removed 6 bases from V and 1 base from J; junction bases left unmatched: 5. Germline V gene sequence: CDR1 DFQATT, CDR2 SNEGSKA (reference sequence). CDR3 length: 13 residues. CDR3 bases: TGCAGTGCGCGGACAGGAGGGAACACTGAAGCTTTCTTT. Encoded protein: CSARTGGNTEAFF.

The chain carries TRBV7-9 and TRBJ2-7; D is uncertain. V was cut by 2 bases and J by 3 bases, with 8 bases left in between. Germline CDR1 and CDR2: SEHNR and FQNEAQ (reference sequence). The CDR3 loop spans 13 amino acids. CDR3 nucleotides: TGTGCCAGCAGCTTATCACAGTACTACGAGCAGTACTTC. It encodes CASSLSQYYEQYF.

The chain recombines TRBV28 with TRBJ2-1; TRBD2 aligns across 8 bases. V trimming: 7 bases; J trimming: 10 bases; junction bases outside the gene matches: 33. The CDR3 is 21 amino acids. Germline CDR1 and CDR2: MDHEN and SYDVKM. CDR3 DNA sequence: TGTGCCAGCACCAAATTCGGGGGGGCAGCGGGATTCTCCCCGCACCCTGGGGAGCAGTTCTTC. This codes for CASTKFGGAAGFSPHPGEQFF.

The chain joins TRBV28 to TRBJ1-1; tentatively, D is TRBD1 (5 bases). From germline, CDR1 is MDHEN and CDR2 SYDVKM. The CDR3 loop spans 15 amino acids. With 2 bases removed from V and 0 bases from J, the gap between germline ends came to 10 bases. CDR3 residues: CASSLQRQLNTEAFF. For the CDR3, the DNA is TGTGCCAGCAGTTTACAACGACAGCTGAACACTGAAGCTTTCTTT.

The rearrangement joins TRBV19 to TRBJ2-7; D ambiguous. CDR3 length: 13 amino acids. Germline-derived CDR1 and CDR2 are LNHDA and SQIVND (reference sequence). V was pared by 8 bases and J by 4 bases, with 15 bases between. CDR3 nucleotides: TGTGCCAGTTCGGCGGTCTTTAGGTACGAGCAGTACTTC. Translating gives CASSAVFRYEQYF.

This chain connects TRBV12-5 to TRBJ1-3, with a weak D call TRBD1 (5 bases). Germline assignment: CDR1 LGHNT and CDR2 FRNRAP. The CDR3 is 15 amino acids. V lost 7 bases, J lost 0 bases, and 13 bases lay in between. The CDR3 sequence: CASETKGHSGNTIYF. In DNA form, the CDR3 reads TGTGCTAGTGAGACAAAAGGACACTCTGGAAACACCATATATTTT.

As for this clonotype: Germline and junction disagree at one end, which may indicate a read error. The V call is TRBV3-1, the J call TRBJ2-7, with D perhaps TRBD1 (6 bases). CDR3 length equals 14 residues. The germline CDR1 and CDR2 sequences are LGHDT and YNNKEL (reference sequence). CDR3 DNA sequence: TGTGCCAGCAGTCAAGAGACAGGACTCTACGAGCAGTACTTC. As protein: CASSQETGLYEQYF.

V and J are TRBV9 and TRBJ2-1, with 8 bases aligning to TRBD2. The CDR3 runs 18 residues. Germline V gene lookup returns CDR1 SGDLS and CDR2 YYNGEE. Unmatched junction bases numbered 9, after V lost 1 base and J lost 0 bases. The CDR3 DNA reads TGTGCCAGCAGCGTATTTTGGGTGGGGACTAGCTCCTACAATGAGCAGTTCTTC. Protein product: CASSVFWVGTSSYNEQFF.

The chain couples TRBV4-1 to TRBJ2-1; 7 bases align to TRBD2. This CDR3 is built from 16 residues. CDR1 is MGHRA, CDR2 YSYEKL, per germline. V was pared by 0 bases and J by 9 bases, with 11 bases of the junction left unmatched. CDR3 nucleotides: TGCGCCAGCAGCCAAGAACCCCCCGCGGGAGCAACTGAGCAGTTCTTC. It encodes CASSQEPPAGATEQFF.